Listed below are T cell receptor beta chains from one sample, sequenced in a study of blood T cell repertoires in COVID-19. Measured with immunoSEQ multiplex PCR; TCRdb has only the in-frame clones, and not every one. Of 350,000 to 450,000 clones listed, around nine tenths are singletons. Sequencing used peripheral blood. Receptor source: a woman aged 55-69 years with COVID-19, enrolled during active disease. The CDR3 runs from the conserved cysteine through the conserved F or W. A D gene is named only where the DNA matches it firmly. Part of the rows lack a size; the others show once, few, many or a class for expanded clones.

V gene	clone size	J gene	D gene	CDR3 protein	CDR3 DNA
TRBV2	NA	TRBJ2-7	NA	CASRQVVHEQYF	TGTGCCAGCAGACAGGTCGTCCACGAGCAGTACTTC
TRBV19	NA	TRBJ1-1	NA	CASQPNYGQKMNTEAFF	TGTGCCAGCCAACCTAATTATGGACAGAAGATGAACACTGAAGCTTTCTTT
TRBV4-1	NA	TRBJ1-2	TRBD1	CASSQDRGQGNYGYTF	TGCGCCAGCAGCCAAGACCGAGGACAGGGTAACTATGGCTACACCTTC
TRBV7-2	NA	TRBJ1-2	TRBD1	CASSRTGTNYGYTF	TGTGCCAGCAGCCGGACAGGAACTAACTATGGCTACACCTTC
TRBV19	NA	TRBJ1-1	NA	CASSIRRALGSGEAFF	TGTGCCAGTAGTATACGGAGGGCCCTCGGCTCAGGGGAAGCTTTCTTT
TRBV27	NA	TRBJ2-1	TRBD2	CASSLLTSGYNEQFF	TGTGCCAGCAGTCTCCTGACTAGCGGGTACAATGAGCAGTTCTTC
TRBV5-1	NA	TRBJ2-1	NA	CASREENYNEQFF	TGCGCCAGCAGGGAGGAAAACTACAATGAGCAGTTCTTC
TRBV7-8	NA	TRBJ1-2	NA	CASSIPTGGPLFANYGYTF	TGTGCCAGCAGCATCCCGACAGGTGGGCCTCTTTTTGCTAACTATGGCTACACCTTC
TRBV7-9	NA	TRBJ1-1	NA	CASSFGLATEAFF	TGTGCCAGCAGCTTCGGGTTGGCCACTGAAGCTTTCTTT
TRBV2	NA	TRBJ2-1	NA	CASSLDSYNEQFF	TGTGCCAGCAGCCTGGACAGCTACAATGAGCAGTTCTTC
TRBV5-4	NA	TRBJ2-1	NA	CASSYRGGNEQFF	TGTGCCAGCAGCTATAGGGGGGGGAATGAGCAGTTCTTC
TRBV4-1	NA	TRBJ2-1	TRBD2	CASSQDPNQAGVPGEQFF	TGCGCCAGCAGCCAAGATCCCAATCAAGCGGGGGTCCCCGGAGAGCAGTTCTTC
TRBV6-2/TRBV6-3	NA	TRBJ2-6	NA	CASSYTTQDYSGANVLTF	TGTGCCAGCAGTTACACCACCCAGGACTACTCTGGGGCCAACGTCCTGACTTTC
TRBV7-2	few	TRBJ2-7	TRBD1	CASSTGGPGEQYF	TGTGCCAGCAGCACAGGGGGCCCGGGGGAGCAGTACTTC
TRBV10-3	NA	TRBJ1-2	TRBD1	CAISASGGEGYTF	TGTGCCATCAGTGCCTCAGGGGGCGAAGGCTACACCTTC
TRBV14	NA	TRBJ2-7	TRBD2	CASSQTLAGSSYEQYF	TGTGCCAGCAGCCAAACTCTAGCGGGGTCATCCTACGAGCAGTACTTC
TRBV6-1	NA	TRBJ2-4	NA	CASSEQRGRANIQYF	TGTGCCAGCAGTGAACAAAGGGGCAGGGCAAACATTCAGTACTTC
TRBV2	NA	TRBJ2-7	TRBD2	CASSGVTSGEQYF	TGTGCCAGCAGTGGGGTAACTAGCGGAGAGCAGTACTTC
TRBV7-9	once	TRBJ1-2	TRBD1	CASSTQNRDRDRSGYTF	TGTGCCAGCAGCACGCAGAACCGGGACAGGGATCGAAGTGGCTACACCTTC
TRBV2	NA	TRBJ2-5	NA	CASGRGSRQETQYF	TGTGCCAGCGGTAGGGGTTCGAGGCAAGAGACCCAGTACTTC